The 16 T cell receptor beta chains reported below all come from one sample, sequenced in a study of T cell responses to AZD1222 COVID-19 vaccine. Repertoires were generated with immunoSEQ multiplex PCR, while TCRdb's copy carries only in-frame clones and drops some. Of over 100,000 clones listed, approximately 90% were seen once; the top ten hold approximately 3.5%. This specimen consisted of peripheral blood, obtained on day 0 of AZD1222 vaccination. The receptors stem from an adult in good health.

The chain is built from TRBV9 and TRBJ2-5; 11 positions match TRBD1. J gave up 7 bases and V 2 bases, and 7 bases lay outside the gene matches. The CDR3 is made up of 15 amino acids. Germline lookup yields CDR1 SGDLS and CDR2 YYNGEE. DNA of the CDR3: TGTGCCAGCAGCGTGGGACAGGGGGGAATGAGGACCCAGTACTTC. It encodes CASSVGQGGMRTQYF.

The DNA for the CDR3 is TGTGCCAGCAGTGGGGTAGGTCGGGGACGAGCAGATACGCAGTATTTT. This gives the protein CASSGVGRGRADTQYF. The genes are TRBV6-1 and TRBJ2-3; either TRBD1 or TRBD2 may supply D (5 bases each). There are 16 residues in the CDR3. Germline V gene lookup returns CDR1 MNHNS and CDR2 SASEGT. V lost 4 bases and J 4 bases, leaving 18 bases between the germline ends.

This chain uses TRBV7-9 with TRBJ2-5, with D tentatively TRBD1 (6 bases). The CDR3 is 14 residues long. Germline V lookup: CDR1 SEHNR, CDR2 FQNEAQ (reference sequence). V lost 6 bases and J 0 bases, leaving 11 bases between the germline ends. The CDR3 is CASRPQGNQETQYF. CDR3 bases: TGTGCCAGCAGGCCCCAGGGGAACCAAGAGACCCAGTACTTC.

This clone was seen more than once but under ten times. The V call is TRBV5-1, the J call TRBJ2-5; D remains unclear. Germline V gives CDR1 SGHRS, CDR2 YFSETQ. This CDR3 has 13 amino acids. Trimming cost V 2 bases and J 1 base, with 6 bases left between them. This chain's CDR3 is CASSFGSQETQYF. The CDR3 DNA reads TGCGCCAGCAGCTTTGGCAGCCAAGAGACCCAGTACTTC.

The chain joins TRBV9 to TRBJ1-3, with 8 nucleotides matching TRBD1. Germline-derived CDR1 and CDR2 are SGDLS and YYNGEE. The ends lost 8 bases at V and 2 bases at J; junction bases unmatched: 12. The CDR3 contains 16 residues. In nucleotides, the CDR3 is TGTGCCAGGGGAAATAAACAGGGGGGTCCTGGAAACACCATATATTTT. This gives the protein CARGNKQGGPGNTIYF. The full variable domain, in which reference TRBV9 and TRBJ1-3 provide the parts outside the CDR3, is DSGVTQTPKHLITATGQRVTLRCSPRSGDLSVYWYQQSLDQGLQFLIQYYNGEERAKGNILERFSAQQFPDLHSELNLSSLELGDSALYFCARGNKQGGPGNTIYFGEGSWLTVV.

This chain joins TRBV7-2 and TRBJ2-7, with D unresolved. CDR3 length: 15 amino acids. Germline CDR1 is SGHTA and CDR2 is FQGNSA. V gave up 0 bases and J gave up 3 bases, with 12 bases separating them. CDR3 sequence (DNA): TGTGCCAGCAGCTTAGCGGCAGACTCTTACTACGAGCAGTACTTC. Protein product: CASSLAADSYYEQYF.

V gene TRBV6-2 or TRBV6-3 combines with J gene TRBJ2-7; D gene uncertain. This CDR3 is 14 amino acids long. Trimming pared 4 bases from V and 0 bases from J, leaving 10 bases between. Germline CDR1 is MNHEY and CDR2 is SVGEGT. The CDR3 spells CASSWYRYSYEQYF. The CDR3 DNA sequence: TGTGCCAGCAGTTGGTACAGATACTCCTACGAGCAGTACTTC.

V usage is TRBV7-9 and J usage is TRBJ1-3; D remains unclear. V was trimmed by 4 bases and J by 0 bases, leaving 4 bases between them. The length of the CDR3 is 13 residues. Germline CDR1 and CDR2: SEHNR and FQNEAQ (reference sequence). This CDR3 is CASSSSSGNTIYF. The CDR3 DNA is TGTGCCAGCAGCTCAAGCTCTGGAAACACCATATATTTT.

The V and J genes are TRBV4-3 and TRBJ2-4; TRBD2 agrees at 8 bases. The J segment lost 1 base and the V segment lost 0 bases, leaving 5 bases of the junction unmatched. This CDR3 comprises 17 residues. Germline loops: CDR1 LGHNA, CDR2 YSLEER. The CDR3 coding sequence is TGCGCCAGCAGCCAAGATTCAGCGGGGGTCGCCAAAAACATTCAGTACTTC. Translation gives CASSQDSAGVAKNIQYF.

This clone occurred a few times. CDR3 nucleotide sequence: TGTGCCAGCAGCGCGGGGAGTGAGTTTTCACCCCTCCACTTT. Encoded protein: CASSAGSEFSPLHF. The chain employs TRBV9 and TRBJ1-6; D ambiguous. The CDR3 spans 14 residues. V was trimmed by 3 bases and J by 9 bases, leaving 13 bases between them. Germline V CDR1 and CDR2: SGDLS, YYNGEE. The full variable domain, with the rest looked up from reference TRBV9 and TRBJ1-6, is DSGVTQTPKHLITATGQRVTLRCSPRSGDLSVYWYQQSLDQGLQFLIQYYNGEERAKGNILERFSAQQFPDLHSELNLSSLELGDSALYFCASSAGSEFSPLHFGNGTRLTVT.

This chain joins TRBV5-4 and TRBJ2-3; 7 bases are shared with TRBD1. The CDR3 is 13 residues long. Germline V gives CDR1 SGHNT, CDR2 YYREEE (reference sequence). Germline trimming cut 9 bases from V and 4 bases from J; bases unmatched to any gene: 8. The CDR3 DNA reads TGTGCCACACGGTACAGGGGCGCAGATACGCAGTATTTT. Protein: CATRYRGADTQYF.

CDR3 coding DNA: TGTGCCAGCAGTTACTCGCCGGCGGACCACAACACTGAAGCTTTCTTT. It specifies CASSYSPADHNTEAFF. This sequence joins TRBV6-5 and TRBJ1-1, with no clear D. The CDR3 has 16 residues. V was shortened by 0 bases and J by 2 bases, with 13 bases between the two germline ends. Germline V gene data show CDR1 as MNHEY and CDR2 as SVGAGI.

V gene TRBV6-1 combines with J gene TRBJ1-1; possible D gene TRBD1, 5 bases. Trimming pared 3 bases from V and 0 bases from J, leaving 11 bases between. The CDR3 length is 15 residues. Germline-derived CDR1 and CDR2 are MNHNS and SASEGT. CDR3 coding DNA: TGTGCCAGCAGTGACCTACAGGTCATGAACACTGAAGCTTTCTTT. Protein sequence: CASSDLQVMNTEAFF.

The chain is built from TRBV2 and TRBJ1-5; D remains unclear. The CDR3 extends over 9 amino acids. Deletions cut 11 bases from V and 6 bases from J, with 5 bases between. Germline V lookup: CDR1 SNHLY, CDR2 FYNNEI. The CDR3 spells CAGRQPQHF. In DNA, the CDR3 is TGTGCCGGTCGTCAGCCCCAGCATTTT.

This sequence joins TRBV21-1 and TRBJ1-1; the table gives TRBD1 as D, unverified against the DNA. TRBV21-1 is noted as a pseudogene. The CDR3 extends over 13 amino acids. The DNA of the CDR3 is TGTGCCAGCAGGACAGGGGGCAACACTGAAGCTTTCTTT. Its translation: CASRTGGNTEAFF.

As concerns this clone: Additional DNA sequences in this sample encode the identical CDR3. The chain combines TRBV2 with TRBJ1-3; perhaps TRBD1 as D (6 bases). Trimming shortened V by 6 bases and J by 4 bases, and 16 bases separated the two germline ends. Germline V gene lookup returns CDR1 SNHLY and CDR2 FYNNEI. The CDR3 runs 15 residues. The CDR3 reads CASSDRQGTGNTIYF. DNA of the CDR3: TGTGCCAGCAGCGACCGGCAGGGGACAGGAAACACCATATATTTT.